Sequencing of this T cell receptor (beta chain) was carried out in a study of graft-versus-host responses after intestinal transplantation. On the study more broadly: In this cohort, recipients had multivisceral, liver-intestinal, or isolated intestinal transplants.

The germline V gene encodes CDR1 MDHEN and CDR2 SYDVKM. CDR3 length equals 16 residues. Trimming took 3 bases from V and 4 from J; bases not matched to a gene: 7. Some clones are missing from TCRdb's copy, which holds only in-frame ones; the method was immunoSEQ multiplex PCR. The sample consists of roughly 100,000 clones, roughly 87% of them appearing once. As for this clone: Its antigen is not known.

The V gene is TRBV28, the J gene TRBJ2-5, with 11 positions matching TRBD2. The sample in question was unstimulated CD4+ T cells sorted from spleen or lymph node cells, obtained before intestinal transplant. This sequence originates from a human donor who received an intestinal transplant. The CDR3 DNA reads as TGTGCCAGCAGTTTCCGAGGGACTAGCGGTCTAGAGACCCAGTACTTC. Protein: CASSFRGTSGLETQYF.